This TCR beta chain was captured in a study of shared clonotypes between healthy human individuals. Study information: Plates per donor: three CD4 naive, three CD4 memory, two CD8 naive, one CD8 memory.

Study-wide results and limits: The genetic and exposure-history diversity represented was limited by few donors. The authors sampled blood alone, and tissue repertoires likely differ.

Assay: immunoSEQ multiplex PCR; the TCRdb copy retains only in-frame clones and omits some. The data hold about 2.1 million clones, with about 94% observed a single time. Naive CD8 cells lacked CD45RO, underwent positive selection for CCR7 and left out terminally differentiated effector memory CD45RA+ cells. The donor cohort consisted entirely of Caucasian adults residing in Nashville, Tennessee. To note about this clone: Its antigen is undetermined.

The length of the CDR3 is 17 residues. Germline V gene lookup returns CDR1 LNHDA and CDR2 SQIVND (reference sequence). Trimming removed 6 bases at V and 4 bases at J, with 22 bases between. This receptor was identified in a man younger than 30 in good health. Some clones in this sample may be carry-over from other donors' samples. This chain uses TRBV19 with TRBJ2-1; D possibly corresponds to TRBD2 (5 bases). The specimen sequenced was naive CD8+ T cells from PBMCs. CDR3 sequence reads: CASSPASGPIKYNEQFF. CDR3 coding DNA: TGTGCCAGTAGCCCTGCGAGCGGCCCTATTAAATACAATGAGCAGTTCTTC.